The rows below give T cell receptor beta chains drawn from one sample of a study of T-cell memory formation after mild COVID-19. Each CDR3 protein gets one entry after TCRdb re-called the 5' RACE reads with MiXCR. The profile shows roughly 500,000 distinct CDR3 sequences, 20% of them singletons. The sample taken for sequencing was PBMCs or a T cell subset sorted from them (not recorded which). These receptors all stem from an adult woman who had mild COVID-19 (a few samples of this study predate the infection). Cell type and time point are not known. Both conserved end residues are part of each CDR3. D genes are given only for firm matches. A row's size may be missing; if present it is once, few, many or a size class.

V: TRBV11-2; D: TRBD2; size: -; J: TRBJ2-3; CDR3: CASSLDWPEGWRGGPPTPTDTQYF; DNA: TGTGCCAGCAGCTTAGATTGGCCCGAAGGTTGGCGGGGGGGACCTCCGACGCCCACAGATACGCAGTATTTT
V: TRBV7-9; D: TRBD2; size: -; J: TRBJ2-1; CDR3: CAAGETYNEQFF; DNA: TGTGCCGCGGGGGAGACCTACAATGAGCAGTTCTTC
V: TRBV12-3/TRBV12-4; D: TRBD2; size: -; J: TRBJ2-1; CDR3: CASRPTSGATFSEQFF; DNA: TGTGCCAGCAGACCAACTAGCGGGGCGACTTTTAGTGAGCAGTTCTTC
V: TRBV12-5; D: TRBD2; size: -; J: TRBJ2-7; CDR3: CASGPGLAAYEQYF; DNA: TGTGCTAGTGGCCCGGGACTAGCCGCCTACGAGCAGTACTTC
V: TRBV6-2/TRBV6-3; D: TRBD2; size: few; J: TRBJ2-1; CDR3: CASRELSGGYNEQFF; DNA: TGTGCCAGCAGGGAACTTAGCGGGGGCTACAATGAGCAGTTCTTC
V: TRBV5-6; D: -; size: few; J: TRBJ2-5; CDR3: CASSPAGQQETQYF; DNA: TGTGCCAGCAGCCCGGCGGGACAACAAGAGACCCAGTACTTC
V: TRBV5-4; D: TRBD1; size: few; J: TRBJ2-1; CDR3: CASSLFKAGGNEQFF; DNA: TGTGCCAGCAGCTTGTTCAAGGCAGGGGGAAATGAGCAGTTCTTC
V: TRBV5-1; D: TRBD1; size: many; J: TRBJ2-2; CDR3: CASSYRQGSGELFF; DNA: TGCGCCAGCAGTTACCGACAGGGTAGCGGGGAGCTGTTTTTT
V: TRBV12-3/TRBV12-4; D: -; size: many; J: TRBJ2-3; CDR3: CASSSPQSDSPTDTQYF; DNA: TGTGCCAGCAGTAGCCCTCAATCGGACAGCCCCACAGATACGCAGTATTTT
V: TRBV12-3/TRBV12-4; D: -; size: few; J: TRBJ2-7; CDR3: CASSHSDGHEQYF; DNA: TGTGCCAGCAGCCACAGCGACGGGCACGAGCAGTACTTC